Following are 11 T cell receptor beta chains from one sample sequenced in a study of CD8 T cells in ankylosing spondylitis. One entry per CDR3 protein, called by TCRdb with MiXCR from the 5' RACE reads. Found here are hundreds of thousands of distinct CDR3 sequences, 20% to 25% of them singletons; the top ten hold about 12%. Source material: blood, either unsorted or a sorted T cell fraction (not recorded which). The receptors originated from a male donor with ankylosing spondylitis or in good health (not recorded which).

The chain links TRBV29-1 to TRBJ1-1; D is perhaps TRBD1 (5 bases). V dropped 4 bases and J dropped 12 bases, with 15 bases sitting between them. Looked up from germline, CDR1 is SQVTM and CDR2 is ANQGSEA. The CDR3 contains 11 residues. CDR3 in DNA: TGCAGCGTTGCCAGGGCGATTGGAACTTTCTTT. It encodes CSVARAIGTFF.

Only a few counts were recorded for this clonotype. Here the CDR3 DNA reads TGTGCCAGCACCGAAGCCAGGAACAATGAGCAGTTCTTC. Its protein is CASTEARNNEQFF. The V and J genes are TRBV2 and TRBJ2-1; D is ambiguous. CDR1 and CDR2 (germline): SNHLY, FYNNEI. The CDR3 consists of 13 residues. The V gene lost 7 bases and the J gene lost 5 bases, with 12 bases spanning the gap.

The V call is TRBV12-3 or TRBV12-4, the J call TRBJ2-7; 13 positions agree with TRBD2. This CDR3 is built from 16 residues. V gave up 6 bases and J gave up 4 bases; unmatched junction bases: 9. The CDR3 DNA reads TGTGCCAGCAGCACCGGACTAGCGGGGGACCCGTACGAGCAGTACTTC. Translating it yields CASSTGLAGDPYEQYF.

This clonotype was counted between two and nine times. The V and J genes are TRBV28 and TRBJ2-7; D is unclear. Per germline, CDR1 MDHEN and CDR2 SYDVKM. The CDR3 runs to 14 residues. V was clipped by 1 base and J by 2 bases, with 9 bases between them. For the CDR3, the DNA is TGTGCCAGCAGTTTATTGGTCCTAACCTACGAGCAGTACTTC. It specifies CASSLLVLTYEQYF.

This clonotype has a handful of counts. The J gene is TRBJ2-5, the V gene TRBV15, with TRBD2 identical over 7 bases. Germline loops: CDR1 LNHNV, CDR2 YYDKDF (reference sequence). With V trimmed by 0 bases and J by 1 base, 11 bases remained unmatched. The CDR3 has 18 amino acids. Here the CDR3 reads CATSRDEWSGALQETQYF. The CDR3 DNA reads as TGTGCCACCAGCAGAGATGAATGGAGCGGGGCCCTCCAAGAGACCCAGTACTTC.

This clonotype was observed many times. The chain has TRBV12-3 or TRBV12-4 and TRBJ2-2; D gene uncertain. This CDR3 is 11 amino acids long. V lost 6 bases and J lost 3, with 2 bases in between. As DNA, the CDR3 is TGTGCCAGCAGGTACACCGGGGAGCTGTTTTTT. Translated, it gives CASRYTGELFF.

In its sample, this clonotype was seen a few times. The CDR3: CASSFRSRDSYEQYF. The CDR3 coding sequence is TGTGCCAGCAGTTTCAGGAGCCGGGACTCCTACGAGCAGTACTTC. The genes are TRBV28 and TRBJ2-7; D possibly corresponds to TRBD2 (5 bases). The CDR3 contains 15 residues. V lost 3 bases to trimming and J lost 0 bases, with 12 bases between them. CDR1 and CDR2 (germline): MDHEN, SYDVKM.

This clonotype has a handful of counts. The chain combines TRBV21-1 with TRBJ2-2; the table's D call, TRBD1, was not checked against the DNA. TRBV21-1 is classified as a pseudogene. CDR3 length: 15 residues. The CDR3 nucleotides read TGTGCCAGCAGCAGGGACGGAATAAACACCGGGGAGCTGTTTTTT. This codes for CASSRDGINTGELFF.

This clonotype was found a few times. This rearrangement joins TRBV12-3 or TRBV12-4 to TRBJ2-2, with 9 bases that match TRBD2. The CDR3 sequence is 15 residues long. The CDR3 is CATWGTSGSSGELFF. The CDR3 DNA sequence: TGTGCTACCTGGGGCACTAGCGGGTCGTCCGGGGAGCTGTTTTTT.

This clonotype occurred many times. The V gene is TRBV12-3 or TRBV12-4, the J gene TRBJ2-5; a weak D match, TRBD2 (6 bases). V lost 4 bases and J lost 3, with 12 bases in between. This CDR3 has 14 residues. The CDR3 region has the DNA TGTGCCAGCAGTTCAAGGACGGGGGAAGAGACCCAGTACTTC. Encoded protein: CASSSRTGEETQYF.

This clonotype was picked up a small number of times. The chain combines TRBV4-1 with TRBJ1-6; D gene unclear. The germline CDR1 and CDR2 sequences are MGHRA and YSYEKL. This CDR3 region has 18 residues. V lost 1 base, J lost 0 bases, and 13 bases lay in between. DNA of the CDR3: TGCGCCAGCAGCCAAGTCCTGACAACGAGCTCCTATAATTCACCCCTCCACTTT. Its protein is CASSQVLTTSSYNSPLHF.